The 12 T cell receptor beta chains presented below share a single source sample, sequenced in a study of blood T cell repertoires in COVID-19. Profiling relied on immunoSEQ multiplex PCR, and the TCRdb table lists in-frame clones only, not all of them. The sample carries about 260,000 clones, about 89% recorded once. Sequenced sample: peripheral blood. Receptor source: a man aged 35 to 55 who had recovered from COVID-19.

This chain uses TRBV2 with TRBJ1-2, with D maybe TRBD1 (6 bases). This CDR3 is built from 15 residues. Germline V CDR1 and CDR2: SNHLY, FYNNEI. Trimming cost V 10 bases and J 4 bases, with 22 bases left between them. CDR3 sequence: CAITLGQSLSYGYTF. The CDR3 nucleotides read TGTGCCATCACCCTCGGACAGAGCCTTTCCTATGGCTACACCTTC.

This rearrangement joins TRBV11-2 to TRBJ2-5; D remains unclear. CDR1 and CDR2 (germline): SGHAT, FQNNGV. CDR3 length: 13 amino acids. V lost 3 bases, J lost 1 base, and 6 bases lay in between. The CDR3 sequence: CASSLSLQETQYF. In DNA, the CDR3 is TGTGCCAGCAGCTTGAGTCTCCAAGAGACCCAGTACTTC.

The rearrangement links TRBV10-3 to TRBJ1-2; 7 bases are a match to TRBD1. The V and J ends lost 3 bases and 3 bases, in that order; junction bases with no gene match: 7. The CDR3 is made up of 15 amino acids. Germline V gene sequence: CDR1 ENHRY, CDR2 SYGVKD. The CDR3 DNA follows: TGTGCCATCAGTGATCCCCGACAGGGCTACTATGGCTACACCTTC. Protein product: CAISDPRQGYYGYTF.

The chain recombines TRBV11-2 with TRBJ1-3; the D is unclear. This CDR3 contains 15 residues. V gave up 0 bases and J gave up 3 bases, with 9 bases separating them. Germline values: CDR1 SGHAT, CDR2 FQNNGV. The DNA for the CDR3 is TGTGCCAGCAGCTTAGAGCCGGGTTTTGGAAACACCATATATTTT. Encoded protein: CASSLEPGFGNTIYF.

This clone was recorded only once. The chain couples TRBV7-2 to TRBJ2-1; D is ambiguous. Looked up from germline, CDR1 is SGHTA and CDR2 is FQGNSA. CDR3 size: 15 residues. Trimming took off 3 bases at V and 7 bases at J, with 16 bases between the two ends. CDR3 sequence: CASSFSGRIRNEQFF. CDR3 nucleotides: TGTGCCAGCAGCTTTTCTGGGCGAATAAGGAATGAGCAGTTCTTC.

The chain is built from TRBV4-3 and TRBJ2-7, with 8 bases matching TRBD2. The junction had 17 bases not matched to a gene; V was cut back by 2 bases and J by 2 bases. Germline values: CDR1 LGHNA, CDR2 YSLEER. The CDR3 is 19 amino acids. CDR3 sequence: CASSQFLGRSGSATYEQYF. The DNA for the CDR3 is TGCGCCAGCAGCCAATTCCTGGGTAGAAGCGGGAGTGCCACCTACGAGCAGTACTTC.

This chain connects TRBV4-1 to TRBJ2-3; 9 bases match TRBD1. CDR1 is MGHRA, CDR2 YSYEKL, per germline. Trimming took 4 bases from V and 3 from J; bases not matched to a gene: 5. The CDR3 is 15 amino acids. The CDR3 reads CASSPGTGLTDTQYF. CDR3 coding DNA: TGCGCCAGCAGCCCAGGGACAGGGTTGACAGATACGCAGTATTTT.

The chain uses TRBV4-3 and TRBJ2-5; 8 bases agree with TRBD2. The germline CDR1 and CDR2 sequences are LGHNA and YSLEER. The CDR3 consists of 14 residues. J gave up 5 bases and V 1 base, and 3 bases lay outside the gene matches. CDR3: CASSQAGGEETQYF. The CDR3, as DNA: TGCGCCAGCAGCCAAGCGGGAGGGGAGGAGACCCAGTACTTC.

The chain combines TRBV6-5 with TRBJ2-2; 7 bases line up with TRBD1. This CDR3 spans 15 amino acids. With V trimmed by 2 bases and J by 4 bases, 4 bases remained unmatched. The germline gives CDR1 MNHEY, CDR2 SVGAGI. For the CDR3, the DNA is TGTGCCAGCAGTTACGAGGGACAGTTCACCGGGGAGCTGTTTTTT. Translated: CASSYEGQFTGELFF.

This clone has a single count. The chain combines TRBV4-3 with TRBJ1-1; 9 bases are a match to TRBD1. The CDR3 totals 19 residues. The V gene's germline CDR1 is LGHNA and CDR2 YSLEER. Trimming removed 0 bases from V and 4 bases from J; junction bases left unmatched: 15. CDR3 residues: CASSQDLWDRVDVSTEAFF. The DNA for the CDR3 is TGCGCCAGCAGCCAAGATCTATGGGACAGGGTTGACGTGAGCACTGAAGCTTTCTTT.

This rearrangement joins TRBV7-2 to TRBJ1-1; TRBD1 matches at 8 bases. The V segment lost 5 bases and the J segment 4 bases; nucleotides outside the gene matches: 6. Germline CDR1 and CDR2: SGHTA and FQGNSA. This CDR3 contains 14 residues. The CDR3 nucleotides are TGTGCCAGCAGCGCTTACAGGGGGGGCACTGAAGCTTTCTTT. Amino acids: CASSAYRGGTEAFF.

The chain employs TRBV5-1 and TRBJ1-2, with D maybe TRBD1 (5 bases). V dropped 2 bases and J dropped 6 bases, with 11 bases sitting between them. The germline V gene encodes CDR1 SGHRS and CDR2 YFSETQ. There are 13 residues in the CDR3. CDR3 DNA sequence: TGCGCCAGCAGCTTCCAGGGAGGGCATGGCTACACCTTC. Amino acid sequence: CASSFQGGHGYTF.